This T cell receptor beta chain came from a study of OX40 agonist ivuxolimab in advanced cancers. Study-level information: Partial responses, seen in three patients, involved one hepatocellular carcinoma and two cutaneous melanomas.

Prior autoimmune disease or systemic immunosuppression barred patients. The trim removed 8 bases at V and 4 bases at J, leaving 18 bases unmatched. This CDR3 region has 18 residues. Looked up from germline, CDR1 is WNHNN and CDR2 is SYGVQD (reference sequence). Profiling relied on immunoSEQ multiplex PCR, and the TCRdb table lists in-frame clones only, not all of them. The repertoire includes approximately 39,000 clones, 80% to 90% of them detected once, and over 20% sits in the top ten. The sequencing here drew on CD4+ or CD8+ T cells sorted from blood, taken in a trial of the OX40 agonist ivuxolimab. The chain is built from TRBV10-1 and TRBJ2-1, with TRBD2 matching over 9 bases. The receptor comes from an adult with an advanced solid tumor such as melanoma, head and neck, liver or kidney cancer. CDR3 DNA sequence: TGCGCCAGCCCTGGCGGGAGGGCCGTCTTAAAGTGTTACAATGAGCAGTTCTTC. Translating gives CASPGGRAVLKCYNEQFF.